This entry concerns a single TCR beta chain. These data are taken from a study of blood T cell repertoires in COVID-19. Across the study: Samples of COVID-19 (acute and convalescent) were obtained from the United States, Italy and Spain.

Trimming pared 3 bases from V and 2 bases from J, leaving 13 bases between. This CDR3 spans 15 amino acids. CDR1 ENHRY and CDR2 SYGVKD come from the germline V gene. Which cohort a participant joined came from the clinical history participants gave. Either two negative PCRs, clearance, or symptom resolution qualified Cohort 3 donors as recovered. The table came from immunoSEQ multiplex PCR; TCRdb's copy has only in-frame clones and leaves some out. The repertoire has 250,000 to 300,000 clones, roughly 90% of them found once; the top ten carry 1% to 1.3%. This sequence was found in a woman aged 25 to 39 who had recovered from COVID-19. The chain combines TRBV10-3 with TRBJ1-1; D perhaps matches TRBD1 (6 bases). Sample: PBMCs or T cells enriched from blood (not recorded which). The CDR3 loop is CAISDPPDSNTEAFF. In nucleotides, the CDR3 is TGTGCCATCAGTGACCCCCCGGACAGTAACACTGAAGCTTTCTTT.